Detailed here is one T cell receptor beta chain. The data stem from a study of blood T cell repertoires in COVID-19. This CDR3 is built from 15 residues. Germline V gives CDR1 SGDLS, CDR2 YYNGEE. J lost 2 bases, V lost 4 bases, and 5 bases had no gene match. Sequencing used immunoSEQ multiplex PCR; TCRdb keeps in-frame clones, though not all of them. Of roughly 500,000 clones in the sample, approximately 90% were seen once. The origin of this receptor is a middle-aged woman who had recovered from COVID-19. What was sequenced was PBMCs or T cells enriched from blood (not recorded which). This chain joins TRBV9 and TRBJ2-1; TRBD2 aligns across 8 bases. The DNA of the CDR3 is TGTGCCAGCAGCTACACTAGCGGCCCCTACAATGAGCAGTTCTTC. It yields the protein CASSYTSGPYNEQFF. The complete variable domain, with remaining parts taken from reference TRBV9 and TRBJ2-1, reads DSGVTQTPKHLITATGQRVTLRCSPRSGDLSVYWYQQSLDQGLQFLIQYYNGEERAKGNILERFSAQQFPDLHSELNLSSLELGDSALYFCASSYTSGPYNEQFFGPGTRLTVL.